A selection of T cell receptor beta chains follows, all from one sample in a study of T cell responses to AZD1222 COVID-19 vaccine. The data were produced by immunoSEQ multiplex PCR, yet TCRdb's version contains in-frame clones alone and is incomplete. The data show 150,000 to 200,000 clones, 93% seen once. The sequencing here drew on peripheral blood, taken on day 0 of AZD1222 vaccination. The receptors derive from an adult in good health. The conserved cysteine and the conserved F or W are not part of the CDR3 here. A D gene is named only where the DNA matches it firmly.

CDR3: ASSRNPQGPRETQY; D: -; V: TRBV7-7
CDR3: ASSSRDRGDSGNTIY; D: TRBD1; V: TRBV5-4
CDR3: ASSLPGPTYEQY; D: -; V: TRBV11-2
CDR3: ASRQGDQPQH; D: TRBD1; V: TRBV28
CDR3: ASSVVGPPGELF; D: -; V: TRBV9
CDR3: SVARVLVQETQY; D: -; V: TRBV29-1
CDR3: ASSWWDREGSPLH; D: TRBD1; V: TRBV6-5
CDR3: ASRPDSRMGYT; D: -; V: TRBV12-3/TRBV12-4
CDR3: ASSLYRTSSYEQY; D: TRBD2; V: TRBV6-5
CDR3: ATGHQNTEAF; D: -; V: TRBV19
CDR3: AWTGTSSTDTQY; D: -; V: TRBV30
CDR3: ASSTPGTGGEKLF; D: TRBD1; V: TRBV19
CDR3: ASSPAGGNTIY; D: -; V: TRBV14
CDR3: ASSQGRGRDNSPLH; D: TRBD1; V: TRBV4-1
CDR3: ASSDRTEETQY; D: -; V: TRBV18
CDR3: AWSLLGLGLWGTGELF; D: -; V: TRBV30
CDR3: ASSSRGYNSPLH; D: -; V: TRBV27
CDR3: AISDSGGAYEQY; D: TRBD2; V: TRBV10-3